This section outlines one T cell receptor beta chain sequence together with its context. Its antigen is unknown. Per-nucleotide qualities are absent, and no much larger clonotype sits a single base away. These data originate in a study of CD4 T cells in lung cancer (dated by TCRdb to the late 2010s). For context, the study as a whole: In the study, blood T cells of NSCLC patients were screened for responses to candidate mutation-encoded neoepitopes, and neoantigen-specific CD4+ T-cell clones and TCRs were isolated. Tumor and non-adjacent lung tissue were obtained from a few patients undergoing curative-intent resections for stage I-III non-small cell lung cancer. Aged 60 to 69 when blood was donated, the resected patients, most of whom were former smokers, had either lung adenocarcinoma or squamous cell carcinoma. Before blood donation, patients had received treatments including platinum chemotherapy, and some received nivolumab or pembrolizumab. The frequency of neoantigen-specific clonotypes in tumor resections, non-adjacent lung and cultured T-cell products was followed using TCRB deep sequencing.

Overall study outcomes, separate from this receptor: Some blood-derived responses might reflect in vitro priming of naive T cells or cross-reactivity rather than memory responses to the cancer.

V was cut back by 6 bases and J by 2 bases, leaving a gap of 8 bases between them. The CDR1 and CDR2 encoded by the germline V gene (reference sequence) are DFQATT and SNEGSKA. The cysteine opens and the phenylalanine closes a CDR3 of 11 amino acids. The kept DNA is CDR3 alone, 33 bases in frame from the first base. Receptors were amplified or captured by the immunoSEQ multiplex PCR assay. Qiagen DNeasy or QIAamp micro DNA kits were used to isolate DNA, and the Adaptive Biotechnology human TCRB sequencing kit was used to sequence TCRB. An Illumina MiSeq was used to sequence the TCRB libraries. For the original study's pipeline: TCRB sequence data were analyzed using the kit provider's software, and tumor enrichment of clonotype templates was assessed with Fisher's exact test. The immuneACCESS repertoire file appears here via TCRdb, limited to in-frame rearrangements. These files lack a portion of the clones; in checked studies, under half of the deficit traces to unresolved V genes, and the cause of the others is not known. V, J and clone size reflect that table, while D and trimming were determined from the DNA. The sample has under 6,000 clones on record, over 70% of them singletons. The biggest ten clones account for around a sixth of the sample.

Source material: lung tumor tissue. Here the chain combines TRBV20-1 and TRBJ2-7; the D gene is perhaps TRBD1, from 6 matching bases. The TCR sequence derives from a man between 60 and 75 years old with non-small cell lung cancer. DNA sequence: TGCAGTGCCAGGACAGCCTACGAGCAGTACTTC. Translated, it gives CSARTAYEQYF.